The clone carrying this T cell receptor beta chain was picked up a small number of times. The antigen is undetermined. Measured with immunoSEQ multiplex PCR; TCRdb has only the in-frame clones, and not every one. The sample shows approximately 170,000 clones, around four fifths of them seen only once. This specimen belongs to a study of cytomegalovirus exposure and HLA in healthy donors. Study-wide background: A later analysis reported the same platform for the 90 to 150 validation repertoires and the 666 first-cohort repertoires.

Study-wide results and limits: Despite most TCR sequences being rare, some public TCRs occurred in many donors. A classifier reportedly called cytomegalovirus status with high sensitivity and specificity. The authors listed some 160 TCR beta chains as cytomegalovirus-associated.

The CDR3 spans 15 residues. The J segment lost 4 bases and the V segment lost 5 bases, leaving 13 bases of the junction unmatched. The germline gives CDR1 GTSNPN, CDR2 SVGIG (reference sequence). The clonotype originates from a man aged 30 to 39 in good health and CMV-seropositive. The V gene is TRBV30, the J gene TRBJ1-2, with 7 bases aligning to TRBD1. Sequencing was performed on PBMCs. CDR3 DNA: TGTGCCTGGGGCCTTCAAGGGGGCGCAGGCTATGGCTACACCTTC. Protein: CAWGLQGGAGYGYTF.